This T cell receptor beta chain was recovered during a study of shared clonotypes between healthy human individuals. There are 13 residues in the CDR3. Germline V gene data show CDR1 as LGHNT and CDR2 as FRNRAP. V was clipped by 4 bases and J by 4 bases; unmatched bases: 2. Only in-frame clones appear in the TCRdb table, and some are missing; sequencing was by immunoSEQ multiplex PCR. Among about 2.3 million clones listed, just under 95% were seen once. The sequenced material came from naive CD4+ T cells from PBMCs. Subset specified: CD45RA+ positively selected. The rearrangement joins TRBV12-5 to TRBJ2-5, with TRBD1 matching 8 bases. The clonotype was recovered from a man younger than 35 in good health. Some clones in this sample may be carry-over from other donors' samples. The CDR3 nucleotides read TGTGCTAGTGGTTCGGGACAGGTAGAGACCCAGTACTTC. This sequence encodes CASGSGQVETQYF.